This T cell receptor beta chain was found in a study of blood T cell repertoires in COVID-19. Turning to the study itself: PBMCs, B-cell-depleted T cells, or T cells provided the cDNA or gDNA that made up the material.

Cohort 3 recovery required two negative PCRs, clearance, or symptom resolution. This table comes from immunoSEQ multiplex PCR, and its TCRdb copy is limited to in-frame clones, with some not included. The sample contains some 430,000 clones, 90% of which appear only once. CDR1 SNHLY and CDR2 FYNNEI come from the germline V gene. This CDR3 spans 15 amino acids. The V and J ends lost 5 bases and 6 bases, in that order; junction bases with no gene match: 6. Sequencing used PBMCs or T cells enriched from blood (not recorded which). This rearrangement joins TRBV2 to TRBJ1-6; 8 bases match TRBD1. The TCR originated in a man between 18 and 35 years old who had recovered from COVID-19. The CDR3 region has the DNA TGTGCCAGCAGTCCGACAGGGGTGGGTAATTCACCCCTCCACTTT. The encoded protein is CASSPTGVGNSPLHF. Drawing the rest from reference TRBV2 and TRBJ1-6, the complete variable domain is EPEVTQTPSHQVTQMGQEVILRCVPISNHLYFYWYRQILGQKVEFLVSFYNNEISEKSEIFDDQFSVERPDGSNFTLKIRSTKLEDSAMYFCASSPTGVGNSPLHFGNGTRLTVT.